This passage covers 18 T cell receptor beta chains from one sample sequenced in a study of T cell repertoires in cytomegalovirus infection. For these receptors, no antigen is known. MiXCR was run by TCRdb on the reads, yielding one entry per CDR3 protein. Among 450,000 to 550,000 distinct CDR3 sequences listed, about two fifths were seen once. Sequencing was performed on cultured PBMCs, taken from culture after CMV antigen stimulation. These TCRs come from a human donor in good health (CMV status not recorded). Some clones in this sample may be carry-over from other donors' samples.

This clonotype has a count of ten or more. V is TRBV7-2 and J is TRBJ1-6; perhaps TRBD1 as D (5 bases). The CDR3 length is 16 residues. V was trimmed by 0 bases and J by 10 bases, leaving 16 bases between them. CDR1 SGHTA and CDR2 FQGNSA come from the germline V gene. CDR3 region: CASSLALGFRGSPLHF. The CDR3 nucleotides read TGTGCCAGCAGCTTAGCGTTAGGGTTTCGGGGGTCACCCCTCCACTTT.

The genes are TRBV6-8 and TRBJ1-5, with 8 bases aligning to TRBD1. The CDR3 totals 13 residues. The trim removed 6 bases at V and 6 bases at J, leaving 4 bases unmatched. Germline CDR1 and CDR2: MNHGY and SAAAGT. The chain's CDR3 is CASSRTGFQPQHF. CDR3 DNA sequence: TGTGCCAGCAGCAGGACAGGGTTTCAGCCCCAGCATTTT.

The CDR3 coding sequence is TGCGCCAGCAGCCAATCACTAAAACTAGCGGGAGTGACAGATACGCAGTATTTT. As protein: CASSQSLKLAGVTDTQYF. The chain combines TRBV4-1 with TRBJ2-3; TRBD2 agrees at 11 bases. Trimming took 2 bases from V and 3 from J; bases not matched to a gene: 10. Looked up from germline, CDR1 is MGHRA and CDR2 is YSYEKL. The CDR3 is 18 residues long.

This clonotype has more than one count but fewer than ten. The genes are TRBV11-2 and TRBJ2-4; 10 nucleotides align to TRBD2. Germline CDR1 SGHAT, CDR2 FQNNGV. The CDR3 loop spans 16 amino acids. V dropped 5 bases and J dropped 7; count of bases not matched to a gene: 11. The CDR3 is CASSRLSGGARNIQYF. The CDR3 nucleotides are TGTGCCAGCAGCCGCCTCAGCGGGGGGGCCCGGAACATTCAGTACTTC.

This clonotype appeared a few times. CDR3 amino acids: CASSLRGALGTGELFF. The CDR3 DNA is TGTGCCAGCAGCCTGAGGGGGGCCTTAGGCACCGGGGAGCTGTTTTTT. This chain joins TRBV6-1 and TRBJ2-2; perhaps D is TRBD1 or TRBD2 (6 bases each). The germline V gene has CDR1 MNHNS and CDR2 SASEGT. CDR3 length equals 16 residues. Trimming shortened V by 6 bases and J by 4 bases, and 18 bases separated the two germline ends.

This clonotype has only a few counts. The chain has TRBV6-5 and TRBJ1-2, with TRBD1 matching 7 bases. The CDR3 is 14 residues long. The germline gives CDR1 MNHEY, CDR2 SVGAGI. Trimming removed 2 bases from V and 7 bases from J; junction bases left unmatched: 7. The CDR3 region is CASSYLGQEGGYTF. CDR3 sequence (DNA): TGTGCCAGCAGTTACCTTGGACAGGAGGGTGGCTACACCTTC.

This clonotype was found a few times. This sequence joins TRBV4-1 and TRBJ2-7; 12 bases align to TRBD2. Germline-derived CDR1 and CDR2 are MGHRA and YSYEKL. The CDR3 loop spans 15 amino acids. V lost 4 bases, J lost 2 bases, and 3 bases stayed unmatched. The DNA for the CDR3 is TGCGCCAGCAGCCGACTAGCGGGAGACGCCTACGAGCAGTACTTC. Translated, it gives CASSRLAGDAYEQYF.

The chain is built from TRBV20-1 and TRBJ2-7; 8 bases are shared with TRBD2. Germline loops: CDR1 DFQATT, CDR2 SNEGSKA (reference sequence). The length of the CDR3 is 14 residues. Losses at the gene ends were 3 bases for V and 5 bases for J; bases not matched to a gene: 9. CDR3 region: CSASASGRVDEQYF. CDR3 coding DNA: TGCAGTGCTAGTGCAAGCGGGAGAGTTGACGAGCAGTACTTC.

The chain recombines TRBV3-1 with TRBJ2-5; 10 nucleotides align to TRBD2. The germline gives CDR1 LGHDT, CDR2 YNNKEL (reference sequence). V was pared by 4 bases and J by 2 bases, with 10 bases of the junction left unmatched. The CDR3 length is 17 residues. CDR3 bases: TGTGCCAGCAGCCCCTCGACTAGCGGGCCTCGTCAAGAGACCCAGTACTTC. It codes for CASSPSTSGPRQETQYF.

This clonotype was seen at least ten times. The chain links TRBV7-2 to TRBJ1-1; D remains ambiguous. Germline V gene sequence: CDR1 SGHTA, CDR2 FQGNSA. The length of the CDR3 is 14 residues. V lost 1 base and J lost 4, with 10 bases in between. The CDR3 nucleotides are TGTGCCAGCAGCTTAGGATTACGGGGCACTGAAGCTTTCTTT. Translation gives CASSLGLRGTEAFF.

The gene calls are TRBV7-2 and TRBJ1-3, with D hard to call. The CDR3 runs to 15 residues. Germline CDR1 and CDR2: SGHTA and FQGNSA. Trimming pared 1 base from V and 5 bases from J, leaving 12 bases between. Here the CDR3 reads CASSLGAGARNTIYF. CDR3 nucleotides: TGTGCCAGCAGCTTAGGGGCAGGCGCTCGAAACACCATATATTTT. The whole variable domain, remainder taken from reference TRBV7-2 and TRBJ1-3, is GAGVSQSPSNKVTEKGKDVELRCDPISGHTALYWYRQSLGQGLEFLIYFQGNSAPDKSGLPSDRFSAERTGGSVSTLTIQRTQQEDSAVYLCASSLGAGARNTIYFGEGSWLTVV.

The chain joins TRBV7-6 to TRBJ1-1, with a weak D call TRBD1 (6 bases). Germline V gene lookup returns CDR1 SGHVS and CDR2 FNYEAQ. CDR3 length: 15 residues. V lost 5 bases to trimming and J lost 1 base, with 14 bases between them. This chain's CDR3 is CASSPGRGANTEAFF. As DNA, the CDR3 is TGTGCCAGCAGCCCGGGCCGGGGGGCGAACACTGAAGCTTTCTTT.

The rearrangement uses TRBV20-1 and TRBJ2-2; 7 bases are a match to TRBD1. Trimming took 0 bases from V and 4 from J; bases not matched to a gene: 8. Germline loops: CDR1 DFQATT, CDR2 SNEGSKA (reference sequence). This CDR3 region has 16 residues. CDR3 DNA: TGCAGTGCTAGAGATCGGCAGGGGGATATCACCGGGGAGCTGTTTTTT. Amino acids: CSARDRQGDITGELFF.

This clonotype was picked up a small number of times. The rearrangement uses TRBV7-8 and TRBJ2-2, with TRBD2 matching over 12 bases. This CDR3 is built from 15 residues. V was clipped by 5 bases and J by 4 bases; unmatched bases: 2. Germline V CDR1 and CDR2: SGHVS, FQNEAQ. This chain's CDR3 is CASSPSGRGTGELFF. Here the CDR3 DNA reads TGTGCCAGCAGCCCTAGCGGGAGGGGCACCGGGGAGCTGTTTTTT.

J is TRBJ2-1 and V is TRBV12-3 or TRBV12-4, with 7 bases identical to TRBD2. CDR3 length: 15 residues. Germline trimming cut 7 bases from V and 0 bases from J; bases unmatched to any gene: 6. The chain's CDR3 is CASTLADYSYNEQFF. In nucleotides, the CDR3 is TGTGCCAGCACTCTAGCGGACTACTCCTACAATGAGCAGTTCTTC.

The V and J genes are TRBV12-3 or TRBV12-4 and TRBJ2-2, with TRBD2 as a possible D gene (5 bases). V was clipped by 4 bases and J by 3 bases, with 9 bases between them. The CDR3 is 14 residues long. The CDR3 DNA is TGTGCCAGCAGTTCTCGCGGGCACACCGGGGAGCTGTTTTTT. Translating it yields CASSSRGHTGELFF.

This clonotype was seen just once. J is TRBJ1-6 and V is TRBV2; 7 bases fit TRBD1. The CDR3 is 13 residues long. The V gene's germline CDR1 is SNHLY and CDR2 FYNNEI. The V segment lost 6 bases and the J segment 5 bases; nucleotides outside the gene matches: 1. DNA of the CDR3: TGTGCCAGCAGGGGACAGAATAATTCACCCCTCCACTTT. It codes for CASRGQNNSPLHF.

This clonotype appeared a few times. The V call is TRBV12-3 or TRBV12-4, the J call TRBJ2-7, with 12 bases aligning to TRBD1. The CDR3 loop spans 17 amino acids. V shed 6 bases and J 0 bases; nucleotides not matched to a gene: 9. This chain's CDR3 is CASRPGQGAPGSYEQYF. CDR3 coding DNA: TGTGCCAGCAGACCGGGACAGGGGGCTCCCGGCTCCTACGAGCAGTACTTC.